The 19 T cell receptor beta chains listed next were all sequenced from one sample in a study of shared clonotypes between healthy human individuals. Sequencing was performed with immunoSEQ multiplex PCR; in TCRdb, only in-frame clones are kept and a portion is missing. This sample has about 2,500,000 clones; about 92% occur once, and the top ten carry over 0.12%. Sequencing was performed on naive CD4+ T cells sorted from blood. The subset: CD45RA+ positively selected. The source is a man aged 18-30 years in good health.

The chain joins TRBV5-4 to TRBJ2-7; D call uncertain. Germline V gene lookup returns CDR1 SGHNT and CDR2 YYREEE (reference sequence). The CDR3 extends over 16 amino acids. Trimming stripped 0 bases from V and 2 bases from J, with 15 bases between. This chain's CDR3 is CASSLGFRTPTYEQYF. DNA of the CDR3: TGTGCCAGCAGCTTGGGGTTTCGCACGCCTACCTACGAGCAGTACTTC. Full variable domain (rest looked up from reference TRBV5-4 and TRBJ2-7): ETGVTQSPTHLIKTRGQQVTLRCSSQSGHNTVSWYQQALGQGPQFIFQYYREEENGRGNFPPRFSGLQFPNYSSELNVNALELDDSALYLCASSLGFRTPTYEQYFGPGTRLTVT.

This sequence joins TRBV10-3 and TRBJ2-5, with a tentative D call TRBD2 (5 bases). The CDR3 consists of 13 residues. Germline values: CDR1 ENHRY, CDR2 SYGVKD. Trimming left V 6 bases short and J 5 bases short, with 13 bases between. CDR3 sequence: CAIRGRVGETQYF. The CDR3 nucleotides are TGTGCCATCAGGGGGAGAGTTGGTGAGACCCAGTACTTC.

The chain carries TRBV4-1 and TRBJ2-3; the match to TRBD2 covers 12 bases. V lost 1 base to trimming and J lost 2 bases; unmatched junction nucleotides: 7. Germline V gene sequence: CDR1 MGHRA, CDR2 YSYEKL. CDR3 length: 18 amino acids. CDR3: CASSQGLAGVSFTDTQYF. The CDR3 DNA reads as TGCGCCAGCAGCCAAGGACTAGCGGGAGTATCCTTCACAGATACGCAGTATTTT.

The genes are TRBV14 and TRBJ1-2; 7 nucleotides align to TRBD1. Germline V gene lookup returns CDR1 SGHDN and CDR2 FVKESK. Trimming at V came to 0 bases and at J to 7 bases, leaving 14 bases not matched to a gene. The CDR3 loop spans 17 amino acids. DNA of the CDR3: TGTGCCAGCAGCCAAGAACGAAAGCCGACAGGGATACGTGGCTACACCTTC. Translation gives CASSQERKPTGIRGYTF. Filled out from reference TRBV14 and TRBJ1-2, the complete variable domain reads EAGVTQFPSHSVIEKGQTVTLRCDPISGHDNLYWYRRVMGKEIKFLLHFVKESKQDESGMPNNRFLAERTGGTYSTLKVQPAELEDSGVYFCASSQERKPTGIRGYTFGSGTRLTVV.

This sequence joins TRBV4-3 and TRBJ1-4, with TRBD1 as a possible D gene (5 bases). Germline CDR1 is LGHNA and CDR2 is YSLEER. Trimming removed 0 bases at V and 7 bases at J, with 12 bases between. This CDR3 is built from 15 residues. This chain's CDR3 is CASSQDWGAGEKLFF. CDR3 nucleotide sequence: TGCGCCAGCAGCCAAGATTGGGGCGCAGGTGAAAAACTGTTTTTT.

V usage is TRBV6-5 and J usage is TRBJ1-5, with D uncertain. The V end was cut by 6 bases, the J end by 2 bases, with 11 bases between. In germline, CDR1 is MNHEY, CDR2 SVGAGI. The CDR3 extends over 14 amino acids. DNA of the CDR3: TGTGCCAGCAGCATGGAAATGGGCAATCAGCCCCAGCATTTT. It translates to CASSMEMGNQPQHF.

This chain connects TRBV25-1 to TRBJ2-6; D may be TRBD1 or TRBD2 (5 bases each). V lost 4 bases and J 4 bases, leaving 17 bases between the germline ends. The CDR3 has 17 residues. Germline CDR1 MGHDK, CDR2 SYGVNS. CDR3 DNA: TGTGCCAGCAGTGTGGTGGGGGTTCCTCTAGGGGCCAACGTCCTGACTTTC. This translates into CASSVVGVPLGANVLTF.

On this clone: One end of the junction does not line up with germline, which may come from a read error. V is TRBV7-7 and J is TRBJ2-5; TRBD2 aligns across 12 bases. This CDR3 is 14 amino acids long. CDR1 SSHAT and CDR2 FNYEAQ come from the germline V gene (reference sequence). The CDR3 DNA follows: TGTGCTAGCAGCTTAGCTAGCGGGAGGGAAACCCAGTACTTC. This gives the protein CASSLASGRETQYF.

The CDR3 sequence: CASSSSSGRARTEQFF. CDR3 bases: TGTGCCAGCAGCTCATCTAGCGGGAGGGCCCGAACTGAGCAGTTCTTC. The J gene is TRBJ2-1, the V gene TRBV5-6, with 12 bases fitting TRBD2. The V and J ends lost 3 bases and 9 bases, in that order; junction bases with no gene match: 10. Per the germline V gene, CDR1 is SGHDT and CDR2 is YYEEEE. CDR3 length: 16 amino acids.

As concerns this clone: The junction and the germline gene differ at one end; a read error may be behind it. CDR3 protein: CASSLGSSRTDTQYF. The CDR3 nucleotides are TGTGCCAGCAGTTTGGGGAGCAGTAGGACAGATACGCAGTATTTT. The chain recombines TRBV5-4 with TRBJ2-3, with D possibly being TRBD2 (5 bases). Germline V CDR1 and CDR2: SGHNT, YYREEE (reference sequence). There are 15 residues in the CDR3.

J is TRBJ1-3 and V is TRBV5-1, with a possible D match to TRBD1 (6 bases). The germline V gene encodes CDR1 SGHRS and CDR2 YFSETQ. V lost 4 bases and J lost 0, with 14 bases in between. The CDR3 is 16 residues long. The CDR3 loop is CASSVGTLISGNTIYF. The CDR3 DNA reads TGCGCCAGCAGCGTTGGGACACTAATCTCTGGAAACACCATATATTTT.

Only one count was recorded for this clone. The genes are TRBV15 and TRBJ2-5; 12 bases agree with TRBD2. Germline CDR1 LNHNV, CDR2 YYDKDF (reference sequence). The length of the CDR3 is 17 residues. V trimming: 3 bases; J trimming: 5 bases; junction bases outside the gene matches: 10. DNA of the CDR3: TGTGCCACCAGCAGCCGGACTAGCGGGGACCTGGCGGAGACCCAGTACTTC. It encodes CATSSRTSGDLAETQYF.

V gene TRBV2 combines with J gene TRBJ1-5; 9 bases agree with TRBD1. V gave up 6 bases and J gave up 5 bases; unmatched junction bases: 5. The CDR3 covers 14 residues. CDR1 and CDR2 from the germline V gene are SNHLY and FYNNEI. The CDR3 sequence: CASSPQGADQPQHF. The CDR3 nucleotides read TGTGCCAGCAGCCCACAGGGGGCGGATCAGCCCCAGCATTTT.

The rearrangement joins TRBV19 to TRBJ2-6; D not certain. The CDR3 is 15 residues long. Per germline, CDR1 LNHDA and CDR2 SQIVND (reference sequence). Trimming stripped 4 bases from V and 1 base from J, with 8 bases between. CDR3 sequence (DNA): TGTGCCAGTAGTACAATCCTATCTGGGGCCAACGTCCTGACTTTC. This codes for CASSTILSGANVLTF.

To note about this clone: A junction end diverges from the germline sequence, so it may reflect a read error. The V call is TRBV6-5, the J call TRBJ2-1; no definite D call. Germline loops: CDR1 MNHEY, CDR2 SVGAGI. CDR3 length: 13 residues. CDR3 sequence: CASTYVLRNEQFF. CDR3 in DNA: TGTGCCAGCACTTACGTCCTCCGAAATGAGCAGTTCTTC.

The V and J genes are TRBV30 and TRBJ1-4; D is undetermined. Trimming took off 0 bases at V and 3 bases at J, with 11 bases between the two ends. CDR1 GTSNPN and CDR2 SVGIG come from the germline V gene (reference sequence). This CDR3 comprises 15 residues. DNA of the CDR3: TGTGCCTGGAGTGTGACCAGCAGAGCTAATGAAAAACTGTTTTTT. Protein product: CAWSVTSRANEKLFF.

This clone was observed a single time. This chain connects TRBV5-4 to TRBJ2-1; TRBD2 matches at 12 bases. Germline-derived CDR1 and CDR2 are SGHNT and YYREEE (reference sequence). The CDR3 sequence is 15 residues long. With 5 bases clipped from V and 9 bases from J, the junction kept 9 bases outside the gene matches. The DNA of the CDR3 is TGTGCCAGCAGACAGACTAGCGGGAGAATCCCTGAGCAGTTCTTC. It specifies CASRQTSGRIPEQFF.

The gene calls are TRBV9 and TRBJ2-5, with D tentatively TRBD2 (6 bases). Trimming cost V 0 bases and J 7 bases, with 16 bases left between them. Germline CDR1 is SGDLS and CDR2 is YYNGEE. The CDR3 consists of 15 residues. The CDR3 bases are TGTGCCAGCAGCGTAGCGGCGGGACCCGGGGGGACCCAGTACTTC. Protein: CASSVAAGPGGTQYF.

The chain has TRBV6-5 and TRBJ1-2; 9 bases align to TRBD1. CDR1 and CDR2 from the germline V gene are MNHEY and SVGAGI. The CDR3 has 15 amino acids. Unmatched junction bases numbered 9, after V lost 2 bases and J lost 8 bases. The CDR3 loop reads CASSYLGQGTNGYTF. CDR3 in DNA: TGTGCCAGCAGTTACCTTGGACAGGGGACAAACGGCTACACCTTC.